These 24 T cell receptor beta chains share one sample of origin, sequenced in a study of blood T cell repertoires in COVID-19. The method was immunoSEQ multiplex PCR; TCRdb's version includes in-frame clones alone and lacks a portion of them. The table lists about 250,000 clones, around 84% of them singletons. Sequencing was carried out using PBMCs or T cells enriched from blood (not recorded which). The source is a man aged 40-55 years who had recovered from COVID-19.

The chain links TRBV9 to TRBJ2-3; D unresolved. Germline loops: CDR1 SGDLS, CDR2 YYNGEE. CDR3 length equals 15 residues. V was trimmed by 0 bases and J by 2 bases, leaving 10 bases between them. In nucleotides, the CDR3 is TGTGCCAGCAGCGTAGGTGTACTGCCCACAGATACGCAGTATTTT. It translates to CASSVGVLPTDTQYF.

The CDR3 DNA reads as TGCAGTGCTAGTCTCGGGACAGTTAATCAGCCCCAGCATTTT. Protein sequence: CSASLGTVNQPQHF. V and J are TRBV20-1 and TRBJ1-5; 7 nucleotides agree with TRBD1. The germline V gene encodes CDR1 DFQATT and CDR2 SNEGSKA (reference sequence). The CDR3 is 14 residues long. The J segment lost 4 bases and the V segment lost 3 bases, leaving 6 bases of the junction unmatched.

The CDR3 spells CASSPGGELFF. The DNA of the CDR3 is TGTGCCAGCAGCCCCGGTGGGGAGCTGTTTTTT. The chain employs TRBV3-1 (or the pseudogene TRBV3-2) and TRBJ2-2; the D is unclear. Trimming cost V 4 bases and J 8 bases, with 5 bases left between them. Looked up from germline, CDR1 is LGHDT and CDR2 is YNNKEL (reference sequence). The CDR3 extends over 11 amino acids.

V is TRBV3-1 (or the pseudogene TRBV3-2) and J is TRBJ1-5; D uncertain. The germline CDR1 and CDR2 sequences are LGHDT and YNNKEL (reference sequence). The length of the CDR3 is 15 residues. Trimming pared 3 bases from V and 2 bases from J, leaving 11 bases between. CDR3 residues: CASSQAPHGNQPQHF. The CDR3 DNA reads TGTGCCAGCAGCCAGGCCCCCCATGGCAATCAGCCCCAGCATTTT.

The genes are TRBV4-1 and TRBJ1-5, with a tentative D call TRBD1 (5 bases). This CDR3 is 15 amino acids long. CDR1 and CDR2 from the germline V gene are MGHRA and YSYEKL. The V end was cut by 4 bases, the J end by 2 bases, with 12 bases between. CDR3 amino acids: CASSPEAQGNQPQHF. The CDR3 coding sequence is TGCGCCAGCAGCCCAGAAGCACAGGGCAATCAGCCCCAGCATTTT.

The CDR3 protein is CASSLRTVDTPYEQYF. The CDR3 DNA follows: TGCGCCAGCAGCCTGCGGACAGTCGACACCCCCTACGAGCAGTACTTC. The chain employs TRBV4-1 and TRBJ2-7, with TRBD1 as a possible D gene (6 bases). Trimming took 4 bases from V and 2 from J, leaving 18 bases between them. The CDR3 totals 16 residues. Germline CDR1 is MGHRA and CDR2 is YSYEKL.

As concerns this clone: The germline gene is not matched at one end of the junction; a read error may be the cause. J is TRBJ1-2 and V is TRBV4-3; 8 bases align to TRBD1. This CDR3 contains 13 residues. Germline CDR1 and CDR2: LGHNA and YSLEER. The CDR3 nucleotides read TGCGCCAGCAGCCAGAGGATTGGGGACAGGAATCTCTTC. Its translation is CASSQRIGDRNLF.

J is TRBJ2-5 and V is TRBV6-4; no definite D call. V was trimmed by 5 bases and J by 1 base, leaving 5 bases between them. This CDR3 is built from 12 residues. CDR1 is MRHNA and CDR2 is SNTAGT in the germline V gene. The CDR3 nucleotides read TGTGCCAGCAGTACCGGCCAAGAGACCCAGTACTTC. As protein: CASSTGQETQYF.

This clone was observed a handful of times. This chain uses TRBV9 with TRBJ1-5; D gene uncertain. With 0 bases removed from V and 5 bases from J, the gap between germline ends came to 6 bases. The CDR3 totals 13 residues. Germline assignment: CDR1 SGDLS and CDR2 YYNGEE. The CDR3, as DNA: TGTGCCAGCAGCGTAGATCAGGATCAGCCCCAGCATTTT. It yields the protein CASSVDQDQPQHF.

The CDR3 DNA is TGTGCCAGCAGCACCCGCGCCGACGGGTCCTACGAGCAGTACTTC. This encodes CASSTRADGSYEQYF. The chain couples TRBV21-1 to TRBJ2-7; TRBD2 is taken as the D call from the table, unchecked against the DNA. TRBV21-1 is noted as a pseudogene. This CDR3 is built from 15 residues.

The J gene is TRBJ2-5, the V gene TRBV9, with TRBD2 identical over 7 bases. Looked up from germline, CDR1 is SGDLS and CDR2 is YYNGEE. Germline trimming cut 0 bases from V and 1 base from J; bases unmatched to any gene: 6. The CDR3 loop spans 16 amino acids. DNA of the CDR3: TGTGCCAGCAGCGTAGGGGCGGGGGTCTTCCAAGAGACCCAGTACTTC. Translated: CASSVGAGVFQETQYF. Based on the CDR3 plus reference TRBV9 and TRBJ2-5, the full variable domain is DSGVTQTPKHLITATGQRVTLRCSPRSGDLSVYWYQQSLDQGLQFLIQYYNGEERAKGNILERFSAQQFPDLHSELNLSSLELGDSALYFCASSVGAGVFQETQYFGPGTRLLVL.

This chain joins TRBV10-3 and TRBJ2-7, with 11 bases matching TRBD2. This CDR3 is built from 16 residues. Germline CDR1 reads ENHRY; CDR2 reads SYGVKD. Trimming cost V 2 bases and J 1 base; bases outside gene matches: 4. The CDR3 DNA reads TGTGCCATCAGTGAGACTAGCGGGAGTTTTTCCTACGAGCAGTACTTC. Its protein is CAISETSGSFSYEQYF.

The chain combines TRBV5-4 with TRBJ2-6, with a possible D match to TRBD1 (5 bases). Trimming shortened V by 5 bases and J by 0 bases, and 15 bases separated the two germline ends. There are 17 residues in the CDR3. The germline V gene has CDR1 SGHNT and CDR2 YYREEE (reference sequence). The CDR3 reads CASSLHRQSSGANVLTF. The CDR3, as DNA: TGTGCCAGCAGTTTGCACCGACAGAGCTCTGGGGCCAACGTCCTGACTTTC. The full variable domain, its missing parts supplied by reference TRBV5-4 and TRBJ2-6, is ETGVTQSPTHLIKTRGQQVTLRCSSQSGHNTVSWYQQALGQGPQFIFQYYREEENGRGNFPPRFSGLQFPNYSSELNVNALELDDSALYLCASSLHRQSSGANVLTFGAGSRLTVL.

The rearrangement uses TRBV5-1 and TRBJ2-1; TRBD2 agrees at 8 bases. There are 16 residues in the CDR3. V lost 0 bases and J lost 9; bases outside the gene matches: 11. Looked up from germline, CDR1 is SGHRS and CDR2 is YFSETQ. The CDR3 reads CASSLEGTRQSGEQFF. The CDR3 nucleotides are TGCGCCAGCAGCTTGGAGGGGACTAGGCAATCTGGTGAGCAGTTCTTC.

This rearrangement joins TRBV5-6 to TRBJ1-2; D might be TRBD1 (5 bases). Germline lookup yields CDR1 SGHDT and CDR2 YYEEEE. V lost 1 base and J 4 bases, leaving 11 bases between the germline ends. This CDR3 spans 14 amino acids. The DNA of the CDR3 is TGTGCCAGCAGCTTGTGGGGCGCGGTCTATGGCTACACCTTC. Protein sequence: CASSLWGAVYGYTF.

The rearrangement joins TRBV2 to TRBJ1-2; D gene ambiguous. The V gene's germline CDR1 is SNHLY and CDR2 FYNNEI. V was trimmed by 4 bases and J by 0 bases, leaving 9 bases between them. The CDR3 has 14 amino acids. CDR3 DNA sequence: TGTGCCAGCAGTGTACTCCTTCCTAACTATGGCTACACCTTC. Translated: CASSVLLPNYGYTF.

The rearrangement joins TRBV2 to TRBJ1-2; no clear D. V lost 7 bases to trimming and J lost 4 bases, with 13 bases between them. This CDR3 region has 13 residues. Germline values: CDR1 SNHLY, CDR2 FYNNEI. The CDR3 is CASNLQRAYGYTF. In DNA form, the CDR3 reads TGTGCCAGCAACCTCCAGCGGGCCTATGGCTACACCTTC.

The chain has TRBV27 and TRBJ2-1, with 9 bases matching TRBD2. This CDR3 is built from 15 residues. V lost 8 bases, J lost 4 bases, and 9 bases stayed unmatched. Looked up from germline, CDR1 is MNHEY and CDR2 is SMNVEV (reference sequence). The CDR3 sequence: CASRTTSGPYNEQFF. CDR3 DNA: TGTGCCAGCCGAACCACTAGCGGGCCTTACAATGAGCAGTTCTTC.

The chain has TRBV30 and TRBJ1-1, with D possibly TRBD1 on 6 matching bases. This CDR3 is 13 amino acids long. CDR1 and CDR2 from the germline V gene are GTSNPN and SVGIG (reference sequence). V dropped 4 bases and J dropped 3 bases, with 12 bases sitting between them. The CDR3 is CAWTEGVYTEAFF. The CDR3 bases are TGTGCCTGGACCGAGGGGGTTTACACTGAAGCTTTCTTT.

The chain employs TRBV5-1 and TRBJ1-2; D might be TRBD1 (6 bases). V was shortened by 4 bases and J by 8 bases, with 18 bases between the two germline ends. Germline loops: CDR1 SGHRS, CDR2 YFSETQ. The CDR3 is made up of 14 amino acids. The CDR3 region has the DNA TGCGCCAGCAGCAGCTTACAGGGTACGCCCGGCTACACCTTC. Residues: CASSSLQGTPGYTF.

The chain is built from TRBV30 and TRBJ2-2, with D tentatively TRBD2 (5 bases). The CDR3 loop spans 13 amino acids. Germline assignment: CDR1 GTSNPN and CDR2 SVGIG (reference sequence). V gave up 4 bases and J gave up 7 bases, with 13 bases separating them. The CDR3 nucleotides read TGTGCCTGGAATGGGAGAGTAGGCGGGGAGCTGTTTTTT. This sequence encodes CAWNGRVGGELFF.

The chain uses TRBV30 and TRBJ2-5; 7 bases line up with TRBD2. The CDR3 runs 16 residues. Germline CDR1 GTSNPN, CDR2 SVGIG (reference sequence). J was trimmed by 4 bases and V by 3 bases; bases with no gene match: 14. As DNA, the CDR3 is TGTGCCTGGAGGGACGGGGCGCGGGAGTGGTTAGAGACCCAGTACTTC. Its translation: CAWRDGAREWLETQYF.

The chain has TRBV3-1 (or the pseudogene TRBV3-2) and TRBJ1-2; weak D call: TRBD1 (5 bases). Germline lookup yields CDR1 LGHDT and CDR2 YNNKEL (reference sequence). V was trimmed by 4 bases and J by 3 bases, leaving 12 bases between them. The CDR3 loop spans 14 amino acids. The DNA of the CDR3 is TGTGCCAGCAGCCTCCTGGGGGGGGACTATGGCTACACCTTC. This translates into CASSLLGGDYGYTF.

DNA of the CDR3: TGTGCCAGCAGCCACCCCGGCAATGAGCAGTTCTTC. Translated: CASSHPGNEQFF. V gene TRBV12-3 or TRBV12-4 combines with J gene TRBJ2-1, with unresolved D. V was clipped by 6 bases and J by 6 bases, with 9 bases between them. This CDR3 has 12 residues.